The next 5 T cell receptor beta chains were all read from a single sample in a study of control samples from healthy donors and cancer patients. Measured with immunoSEQ multiplex PCR; TCRdb has only the in-frame clones, and not every one. Among 120,000 to 150,000 clones listed, roughly 90% were seen once. The sequenced sample consisted of blood. These receptors came from a young man in good health.

The chain couples TRBV5-3 to TRBJ1-1; D is perhaps TRBD1 (5 bases). TRBV5-3 is placed among ORFs of uncertain function. Trimming took 0 bases from V and 2 from J, leaving 17 bases between them. This CDR3 has 17 residues. CDR3 in amino acids: CARSLGAGRKPNTEAFF. For the CDR3, the DNA is TGTGCCAGAAGCTTGGGGGCAGGGCGTAAACCAAACACTGAAGCTTTCTTT.

This clone has only one observation. The rearrangement joins TRBV6-2 or TRBV6-3 to TRBJ2-1; a possible D gene is TRBD2 (6 bases). Trimming left V 6 bases short and J 8 bases short, with 14 bases between. Germline loops: CDR1 MNHEY, CDR2 SVGEGT. The CDR3 is 13 residues long. CDR3 DNA sequence: TGTGCCAGCAGCCGTGACCCGGGGGATGAGCAGTTCTTC. This translates into CASSRDPGDEQFF.

The chain uses TRBV7-2 and TRBJ1-5; D may be TRBD1 (6 bases). The V end was cut by 5 bases, the J end by 5 bases, with 10 bases between. From germline, CDR1 is SGHTA and CDR2 FQGNSA. The CDR3 runs to 13 residues. The CDR3, as DNA: TGTGCCAGCAGCACAGGGCTGGATCAGCCCCAGCATTTT. It is translated as CASSTGLDQPQHF.

The rearrangement uses TRBV18 and TRBJ1-4, with D possibly being TRBD1 (6 bases). This CDR3 contains 14 residues. Germline values: CDR1 KGHSH, CDR2 LQKENI. The V end lost 2 bases, the J end lost 8 bases, and 12 bases lay between the germline ends. CDR3 nucleotides: TGTGCCAGCTCACCAGGGCAGGGGAGCGAAAAACTGTTTTTT. Translating gives CASSPGQGSEKLFF.

This chain uses TRBV29-1 with TRBJ2-7, with 7 bases aligning to TRBD1. The CDR3 spans 14 residues. The junction had 12 bases not matched to a gene; V was cut back by 3 bases and J by 7 bases. The V gene's germline CDR1 is SQVTM and CDR2 ANQGSEA. CDR3 bases: TGCAGCGTTGAGGGGAGACAGGGTCCGGGGGAGCAGTACTTC. It codes for CSVEGRQGPGEQYF.